The following is a TCR beta chain sequence with its context. This specimen comes from a study of Ad26.COV2.S vaccination and SARS-CoV-2 variants. Treatment described: roughly 20 received Ad26.COV2.S at low or high dose, single or two shots; 5 received placebo; per-sample allocation not given. Sample collection was performed on day 63 after the first vaccine or placebo injection. The data were produced by immunoSEQ multiplex PCR, yet TCRdb's version contains in-frame clones alone and is incomplete. This sample yields approximately 350,000 clones, of which roughly four fifths are seen a single time; around 7% belongs to the top ten. The CDR3 is 14 amino acids. V lost 5 bases to trimming and J lost 2 bases, with 12 bases between them. Germline CDR1 and CDR2: PRHDT and FYEKMQ (reference sequence).

The material sequenced was peripheral blood, taken in a trial of Ad26.COV2.S vaccine versus placebo. The J gene is TRBJ1-2, the V gene TRBV13; possible D gene TRBD1, 6 bases. The receptor was derived from a person between 18 and 59 years old who received the Ad26.COV2.S COVID-19 vaccine or a placebo. The CDR3 nucleotides are TGTGCCAGCAGCCAAGGACAGTCCAACTATGGCTACACCTTC. This codes for CASSQGQSNYGYTF.